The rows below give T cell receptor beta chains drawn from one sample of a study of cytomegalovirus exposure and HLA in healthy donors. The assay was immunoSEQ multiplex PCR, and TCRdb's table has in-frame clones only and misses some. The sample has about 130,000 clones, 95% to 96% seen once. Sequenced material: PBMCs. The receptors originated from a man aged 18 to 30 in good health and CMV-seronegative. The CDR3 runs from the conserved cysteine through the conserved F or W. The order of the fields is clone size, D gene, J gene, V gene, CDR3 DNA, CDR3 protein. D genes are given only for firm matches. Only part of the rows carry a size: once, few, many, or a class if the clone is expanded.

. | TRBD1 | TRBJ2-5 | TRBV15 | TGTGCCACCAGACAAGACCGGGACAGGGCACAAGAGACCCAGTACTTC | CATRQDRDRAQETQYF
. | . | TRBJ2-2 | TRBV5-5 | TGCGCCAGCAGCCAAGAGGAGGGAGGAGTCACCGGGGAGCTGTTTTTT | CASSQEEGGVTGELFF
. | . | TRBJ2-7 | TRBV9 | TGTGCCAGCAGCGTAGACGGGAGAGCTTACGAGCAGTACTTC | CASSVDGRAYEQYF
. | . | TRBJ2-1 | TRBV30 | TGTGCCTGGAGTACGGGAGCGGGTAATGAGCAGTTCTTC | CAWSTGAGNEQFF
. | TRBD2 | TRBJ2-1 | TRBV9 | TGTGCCAGCAGCGTAGAGTCGGCGGGAGGCTACAATGAGCAGTTCTTC | CASSVESAGGYNEQFF
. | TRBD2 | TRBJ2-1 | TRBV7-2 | TGTGCCAGCAGAAGTACTAGCGGGAGGAGCACTGAGCAGTTCTTC | CASRSTSGRSTEQFF
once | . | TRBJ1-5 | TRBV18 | TGTGCCAGCTCACCCTCAGGGTATCAGCCCCAGCATTTT | CASSPSGYQPQHF
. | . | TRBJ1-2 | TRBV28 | TGTGCCAGCTTAGGGGGGGCGGGCAATGGCTACACCTTC | CASLGGAGNGYTF
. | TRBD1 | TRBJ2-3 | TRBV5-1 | TGCGCCAGCAGCGCCTTGGCAGGGGGCAACGCAGATACGCAGTATTTT | CASSALAGGNADTQYF
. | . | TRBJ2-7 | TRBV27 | TGTGCCAGCAGTTTATGGGGAGCGGGTCTGAGCTCCTACGAGCAGTACTTC | CASSLWGAGLSSYEQYF
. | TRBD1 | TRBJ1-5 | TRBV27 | TGTGCCAGCAGTCCCACCGGGACAGGGGTTTGGAATCAGCCCCAGCATTTT | CASSPTGTGVWNQPQHF
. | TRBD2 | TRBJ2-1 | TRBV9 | TGTGCCAGCAGCGTAGCTAGCGGGAGTGATGAGCAGTTCTTC | CASSVASGSDEQFF
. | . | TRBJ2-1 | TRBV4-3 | TGCGCCAGCAGCCAAGACCACCCGGACTATTCGAATGAGCAGTTCTTC | CASSQDHPDYSNEQFF
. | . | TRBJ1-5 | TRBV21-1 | TGTGCCAGCAGCAAAGGGACCGGGACAAGATTGCAGCCCCAGCATTTT | CASSKGTGTRLQPQHF
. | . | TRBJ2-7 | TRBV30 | TGTGCCTGGAGTGAGGTGCAGGCAGGAGAGCAGTACTTC | CAWSEVQAGEQYF
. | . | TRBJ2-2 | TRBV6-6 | TGTGCCAGCGTCGGCCAGGGAACCGGGGAGCTGTTTTTT | CASVGQGTGELFF
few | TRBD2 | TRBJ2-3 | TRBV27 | TGTGCCAGCAGTCTCGAAGCGGGAGGGATAGATACGCAGTATTTT | CASSLEAGGIDTQYF
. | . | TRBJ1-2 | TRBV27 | TGTGCCAGCAGTTTATCACAAGTCTATGGCTACACCTTC | CASSLSQVYGYTF
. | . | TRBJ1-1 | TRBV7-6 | TGTGCCAGCAGCTTAGCGGAGCGGTGGGACACTGAAGCTTTCTTT | CASSLAERWDTEAFF
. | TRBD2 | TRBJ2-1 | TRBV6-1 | TGTGCCAGCAGTGATCAGAGCGGGAGGGATAGAAATGAGCAGTTCTTC | CASSDQSGRDRNEQFF
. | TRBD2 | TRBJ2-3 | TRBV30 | TGTGCCTGGAGTGTAGGGCTAGCGGGAGGTACAGATACGCAGTATTTT | CAWSVGLAGGTDTQYF
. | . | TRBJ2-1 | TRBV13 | TGTGCCAGCAGCCTGGAGGACTACGCCAAGGTTTATGAGCAGTTCTTC | CASSLEDYAKVYEQFF
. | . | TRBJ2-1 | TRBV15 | TGTGCCACCAGCAGAGAGATAAGTATGGCAGTGTCGTACAATGAGCAGTTCTTC | CATSREISMAVSYNEQFF
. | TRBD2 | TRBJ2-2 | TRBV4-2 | TGTGCCAGCAGCCGTCGCGGGAGTGGGGACACCGGGGAGCTGTTTTTT | CASSRRGSGDTGELFF
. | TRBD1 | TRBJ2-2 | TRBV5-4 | TGTGCCAGCAGCCCTCCCGGGACAGGGGCCGGGACCGGGGAGCTGTTTTTT | CASSPPGTGAGTGELFF
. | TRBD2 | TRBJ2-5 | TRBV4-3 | TGCGCCAGCAGCCAAGGACTAGCGGGGGGCCAAGAGACCCAGTACTTC | CASSQGLAGGQETQYF
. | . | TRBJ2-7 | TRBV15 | TGTGCCACCAGCAGAGTCGGAGACGAGCAGTACTTC | CATSRVGDEQYF
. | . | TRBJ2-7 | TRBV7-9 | TGTGCCAGGGCCTTGGGGACAGACCGGGGGTCCTACGAGCAGTACTTC | CARALGTDRGSYEQYF
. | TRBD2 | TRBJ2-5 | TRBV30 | TGTGCCTGGAGTAGCGGGAAGGTGGGAGAGACCCAGTACTTC | CAWSSGKVGETQYF